The subject of this entry is one T cell receptor beta chain. Germline lookup yields CDR1 MDHEN and CDR2 SYDVKM. CDR3 size: 12 residues. V shed 10 bases, J shed 6 bases, and the junction held 8 bases outside the gene matches. This sample was included in a study of blood T cell repertoires in COVID-19. The repertoire was sequenced with immunoSEQ multiplex PCR; TCRdb's copy has only in-frame clones and lacks some. The sample shows over 70,000 clones, more than 80% of them seen only once. V gene TRBV28 combines with J gene TRBJ2-7; the match to TRBD1 covers 8 bases. The source material was peripheral blood. This TCR was sampled from a man older than 75 with acute or convalescent COVID-19. The CDR3 region is CATVTGVGEQYF. Written as DNA, the CDR3 is TGTGCCACCGTGACAGGGGTCGGCGAGCAGTACTTC.